Here is one T cell receptor (beta chain) with its context. What it binds is unknown. The data were obtained in a study of cytomegalovirus exposure and HLA in healthy donors. Study outcomes and limitations: Overall, about 160 TCR beta chains were annotated as cytomegalovirus-associated. Sequence variants that were highly shared formed a cluster that was likely a sequencing artifact. Cytomegalovirus status was reportedly diagnosed by the classifier with high sensitivity and specificity.

V was pared by 6 bases and J by 6 bases, with 5 bases of the junction left unmatched. CDR1 and CDR2 from the germline V gene are LGHNT and FRNRAP. There are 13 residues in the CDR3. Both 60 Vbeta primers and 13 Jbeta primers went into the PCR. The data were produced by immunoSEQ multiplex PCR, yet TCRdb's version contains in-frame clones alone and is incomplete. The sample yields about 190,000 clones, roughly four fifths seen once. The chain is built from TRBV12-5 and TRBJ2-7, with 10 bases lining up with TRBD1. The clonotype originates from a man aged 40-50 years in good health and CMV-seropositive. The sequenced material came from PBMCs. The DNA of the CDR3 is TGTGCTAGTGGCGCAGGACAGGGGGGCGAGCAGTACTTC. Encoded protein: CASGAGQGGEQYF.